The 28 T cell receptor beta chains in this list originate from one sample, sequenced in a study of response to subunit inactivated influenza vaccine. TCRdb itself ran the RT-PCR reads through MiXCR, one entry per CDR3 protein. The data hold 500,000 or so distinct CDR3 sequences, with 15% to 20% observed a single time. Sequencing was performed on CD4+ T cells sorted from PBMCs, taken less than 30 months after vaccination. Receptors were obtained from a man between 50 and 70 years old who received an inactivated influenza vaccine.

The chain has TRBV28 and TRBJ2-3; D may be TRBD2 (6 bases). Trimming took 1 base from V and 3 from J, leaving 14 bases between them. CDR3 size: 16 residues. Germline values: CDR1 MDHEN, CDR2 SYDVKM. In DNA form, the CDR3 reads TGTGCCAGCAGTTTATTTCGGGGCGCGGGAACAGATACGCAGTATTTT. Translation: CASSLFRGAGTDTQYF. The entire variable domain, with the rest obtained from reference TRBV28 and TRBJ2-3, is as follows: DVKVTQSSRYLVKRTGEKVFLECVQDMDHENMFWYRQDPGLGLRLIYFSYDVKMKEKGDIPEGYSVSREKKERFSLILESASTNQTSMYLCASSLFRGAGTDTQYFGPGTRLTVL.

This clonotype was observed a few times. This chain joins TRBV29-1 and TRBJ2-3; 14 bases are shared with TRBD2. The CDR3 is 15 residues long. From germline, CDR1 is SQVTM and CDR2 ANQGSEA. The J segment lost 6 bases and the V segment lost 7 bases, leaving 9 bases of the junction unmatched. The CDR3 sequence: CSGGLAGGPLDTQYF. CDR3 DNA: TGCAGCGGAGGACTAGCGGGGGGACCCTTGGATACGCAGTATTTT.

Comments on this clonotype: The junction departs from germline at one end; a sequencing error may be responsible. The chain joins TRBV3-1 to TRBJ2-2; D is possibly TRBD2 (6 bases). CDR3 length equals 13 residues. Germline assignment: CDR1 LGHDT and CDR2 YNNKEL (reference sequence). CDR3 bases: TGTTCCAGCAGCTACGGGGGTTCCGGGGAGCTGTTTTTT. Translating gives CSSSYGGSGELFF.

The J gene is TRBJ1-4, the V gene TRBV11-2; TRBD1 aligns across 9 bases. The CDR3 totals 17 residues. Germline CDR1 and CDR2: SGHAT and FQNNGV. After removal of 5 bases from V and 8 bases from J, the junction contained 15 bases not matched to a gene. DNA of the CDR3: TGTGCCAGCAGCCCCGGGACAGGGATCCCAGGGGGAGAAAAACTGTTTTTT. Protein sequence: CASSPGTGIPGGEKLFF.

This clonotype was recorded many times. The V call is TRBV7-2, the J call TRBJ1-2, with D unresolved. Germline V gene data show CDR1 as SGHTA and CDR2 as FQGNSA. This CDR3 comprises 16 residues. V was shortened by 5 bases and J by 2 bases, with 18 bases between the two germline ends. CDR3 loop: CASSPDPWPGNYGYTF. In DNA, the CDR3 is TGTGCCAGCAGCCCCGATCCTTGGCCGGGGAACTATGGCTACACCTTC.

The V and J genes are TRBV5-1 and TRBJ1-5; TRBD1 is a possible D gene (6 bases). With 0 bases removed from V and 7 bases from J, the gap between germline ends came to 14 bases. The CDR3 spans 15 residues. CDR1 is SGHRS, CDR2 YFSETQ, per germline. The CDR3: CASSLDVGQGQPQHF. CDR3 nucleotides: TGCGCCAGCAGCTTGGATGTAGGGCAGGGGCAGCCCCAGCATTTT.

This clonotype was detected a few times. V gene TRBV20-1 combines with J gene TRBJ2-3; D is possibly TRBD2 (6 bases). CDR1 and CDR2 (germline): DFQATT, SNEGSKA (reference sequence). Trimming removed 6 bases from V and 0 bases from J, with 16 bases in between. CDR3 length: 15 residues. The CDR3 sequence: CSAIPGEVSTDTQYF. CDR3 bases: TGCAGTGCAATCCCTGGGGAGGTGAGCACAGATACGCAGTATTTT.

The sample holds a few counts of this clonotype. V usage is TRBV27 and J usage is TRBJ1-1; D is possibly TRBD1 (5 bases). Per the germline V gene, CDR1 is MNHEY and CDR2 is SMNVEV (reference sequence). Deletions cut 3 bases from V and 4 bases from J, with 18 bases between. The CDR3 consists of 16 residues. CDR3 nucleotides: TGTGCCAGCAGTTTCTCCGCTGCAGGGCCGCCCACTGAAGCTTTCTTT. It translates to CASSFSAAGPPTEAFF.

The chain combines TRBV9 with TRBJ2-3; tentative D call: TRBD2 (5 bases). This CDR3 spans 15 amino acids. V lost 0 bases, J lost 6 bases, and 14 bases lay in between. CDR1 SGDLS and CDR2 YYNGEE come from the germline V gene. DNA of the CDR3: TGTGCCAGCAGCGTAGCCGGCAGCGGCGTGGATACGCAGTATTTT. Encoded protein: CASSVAGSGVDTQYF.

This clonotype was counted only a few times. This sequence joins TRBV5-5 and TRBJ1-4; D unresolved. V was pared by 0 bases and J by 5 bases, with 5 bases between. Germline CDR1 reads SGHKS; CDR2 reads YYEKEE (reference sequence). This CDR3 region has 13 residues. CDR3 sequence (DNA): TGTGCCAGCAGCTTGGAGGACAATGAAAAACTGTTTTTT. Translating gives CASSLEDNEKLFF.

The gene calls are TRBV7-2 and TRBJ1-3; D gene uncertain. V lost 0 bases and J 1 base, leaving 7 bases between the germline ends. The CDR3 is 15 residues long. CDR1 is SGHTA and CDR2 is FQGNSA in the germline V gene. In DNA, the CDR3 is TGTGCCAGCAGCTTAGCCAGTCTTTCTGGAAACACCATATATTTT. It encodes CASSLASLSGNTIYF.

In DNA form, the CDR3 reads TGCGCCAGCAGCCTCCAGACTACCAGACCTCAAGAGACCCAGTACTTC. Encoded protein: CASSLQTTRPQETQYF. V and J are TRBV5-1 and TRBJ2-5; D perhaps matches TRBD2 (5 bases). The V gene lost 4 bases and the J gene lost 2 bases, with 18 bases spanning the gap. In germline, CDR1 is SGHRS, CDR2 YFSETQ. CDR3 size: 16 residues.

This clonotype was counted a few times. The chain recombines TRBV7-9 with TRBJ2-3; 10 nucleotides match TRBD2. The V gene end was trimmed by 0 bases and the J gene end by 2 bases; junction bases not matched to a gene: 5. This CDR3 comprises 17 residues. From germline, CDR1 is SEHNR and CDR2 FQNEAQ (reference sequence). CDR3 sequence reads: CASSLASSGGVTDTQYF. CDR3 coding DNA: TGTGCCAGCAGCTTAGCCTCTAGCGGGGGTGTCACAGATACGCAGTATTTT.

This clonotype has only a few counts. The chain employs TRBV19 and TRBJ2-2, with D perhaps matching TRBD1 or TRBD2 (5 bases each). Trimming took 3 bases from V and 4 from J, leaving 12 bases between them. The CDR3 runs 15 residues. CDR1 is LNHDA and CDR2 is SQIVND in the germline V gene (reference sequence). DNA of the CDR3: TGTGCCAGTAGTATTACGGGGCTAATCACCGGGGAGCTGTTTTTT. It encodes CASSITGLITGELFF.

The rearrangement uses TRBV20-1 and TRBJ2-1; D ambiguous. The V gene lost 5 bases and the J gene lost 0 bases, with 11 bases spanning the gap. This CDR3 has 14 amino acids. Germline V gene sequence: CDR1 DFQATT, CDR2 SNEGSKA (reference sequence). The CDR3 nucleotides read TGCAGTGCTTTTGGCGTGAGCTCCTACAATGAGCAGTTCTTC. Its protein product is CSAFGVSSYNEQFF.

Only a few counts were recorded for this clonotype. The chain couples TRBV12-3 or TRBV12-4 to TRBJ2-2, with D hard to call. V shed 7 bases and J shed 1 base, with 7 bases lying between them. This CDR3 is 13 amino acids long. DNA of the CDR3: TGTGCCAGCAATAAGGAGAACACCGGGGAGCTGTTTTTT. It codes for CASNKENTGELFF.

In nucleotides, the CDR3 is TGTGCCAGCAGCTTAAACTCGGGAGGAATGACCGGGGAGCTGTTTTTT. It encodes CASSLNSGGMTGELFF. This chain joins TRBV7-2 and TRBJ2-2; 7 bases fit TRBD2. Trimming cost V 2 bases and J 5 bases; bases outside gene matches: 8. The CDR3 is made up of 16 amino acids. The germline gives CDR1 SGHTA, CDR2 FQGNSA.

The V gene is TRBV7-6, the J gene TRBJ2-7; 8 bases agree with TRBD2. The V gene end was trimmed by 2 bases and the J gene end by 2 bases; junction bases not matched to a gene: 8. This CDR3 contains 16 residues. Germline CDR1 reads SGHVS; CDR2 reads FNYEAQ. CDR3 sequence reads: CASSLSRTSRAYEQYF. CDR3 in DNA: TGTGCCAGCAGCTTAAGTCGGACTAGCCGGGCCTACGAGCAGTACTTC.

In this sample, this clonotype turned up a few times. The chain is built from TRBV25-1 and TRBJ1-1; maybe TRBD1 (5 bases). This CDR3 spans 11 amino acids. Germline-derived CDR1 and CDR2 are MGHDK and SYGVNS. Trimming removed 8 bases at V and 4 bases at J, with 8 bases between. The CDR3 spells CASSGGTEAFF. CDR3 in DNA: TGTGCCAGCTCGGGGGGCACTGAAGCTTTCTTT. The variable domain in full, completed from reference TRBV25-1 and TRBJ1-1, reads EADIYQTPRYLVIGTGKKITLECSQTMGHDKMYWYQQDPGMELHLIHYSYGVNSTEKGDLSSESTVSRIRTEHFPLTLESARPSHTSQYLCASSGGTEAFFGQGTRLTVV.

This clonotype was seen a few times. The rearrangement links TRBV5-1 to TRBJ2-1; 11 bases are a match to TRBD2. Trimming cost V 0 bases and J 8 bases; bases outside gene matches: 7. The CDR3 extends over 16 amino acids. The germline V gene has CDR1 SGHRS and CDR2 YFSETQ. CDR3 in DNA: TGCGCCAGCAGCTTGGCCGCGACTAGCGGGACTGATGAGCAGTTCTTC. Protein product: CASSLAATSGTDEQFF.

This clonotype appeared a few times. This CDR3 reads CASSQQVAGGNTGELFF. For the CDR3, the DNA is TGTGCCAGCAGCCAGCAGGTAGCGGGGGGGAACACCGGGGAGCTGTTTTTT. V usage is TRBV4-2 and J usage is TRBJ2-2; TRBD2 matches at 10 bases. The V and J ends lost 3 bases and 1 base, in that order; junction bases with no gene match: 5. Germline V gene data show CDR1 as LGHNA and CDR2 as YNFKEQ. The CDR3 totals 17 residues.

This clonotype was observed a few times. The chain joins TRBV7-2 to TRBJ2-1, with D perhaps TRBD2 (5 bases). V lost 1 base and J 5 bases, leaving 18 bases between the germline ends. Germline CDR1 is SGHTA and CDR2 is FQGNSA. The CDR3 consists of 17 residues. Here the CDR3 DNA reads TGTGCCAGCAGCTTAGGGCTGACTACCGTCACCAACAATGAGCAGTTCTTC. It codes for CASSLGLTTVTNNEQFF.

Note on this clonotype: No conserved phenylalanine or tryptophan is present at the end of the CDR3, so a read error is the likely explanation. CDR3 sequence (DNA): TGTGCCAGCAGCTTAGCGCGGCTAGCGGGGTCTAGCACAGATACGCAGTATCTT. Its protein product is CASSLARLAGSSTDTQYL. V usage is TRBV11-1 and J usage is TRBJ2-3; TRBD2 matches 9 bases. This CDR3 comprises 18 residues. Germline trimming cut 0 bases from V and 0 bases from J; bases unmatched to any gene: 7. The V gene's germline CDR1 is SGHAT and CDR2 FQDESV (reference sequence).

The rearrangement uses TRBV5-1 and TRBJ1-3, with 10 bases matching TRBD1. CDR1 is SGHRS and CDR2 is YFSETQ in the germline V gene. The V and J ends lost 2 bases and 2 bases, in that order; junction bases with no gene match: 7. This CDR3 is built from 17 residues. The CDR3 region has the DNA TGCGCCAGCAGCTTAGACCGGGACAGGGGTGCTGGAAACACCATATATTTT. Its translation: CASSLDRDRGAGNTIYF.

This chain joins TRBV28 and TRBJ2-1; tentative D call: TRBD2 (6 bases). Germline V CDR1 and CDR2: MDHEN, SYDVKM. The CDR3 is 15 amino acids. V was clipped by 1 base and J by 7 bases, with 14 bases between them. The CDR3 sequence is CASSLLSGAQNEQFF. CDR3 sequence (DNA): TGTGCCAGCAGTTTATTATCGGGAGCGCAGAATGAGCAGTTCTTC.

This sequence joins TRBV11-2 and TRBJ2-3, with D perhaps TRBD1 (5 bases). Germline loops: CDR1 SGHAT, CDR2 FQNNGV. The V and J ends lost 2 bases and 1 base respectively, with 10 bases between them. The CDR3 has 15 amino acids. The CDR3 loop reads CASSLPGIGTDTQYF. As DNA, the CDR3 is TGTGCCAGCAGCTTACCAGGGATCGGCACAGATACGCAGTATTTT. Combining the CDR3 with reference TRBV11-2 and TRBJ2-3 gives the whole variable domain EAGVAQSPRYKIIEKRQSVAFWCNPISGHATLYWYQQILGQGPKLLIQFQNNGVVDDSQLPKDRFSAERLKGVDSTLKIQPAKLEDSAVYLCASSLPGIGTDTQYFGPGTRLTVL.

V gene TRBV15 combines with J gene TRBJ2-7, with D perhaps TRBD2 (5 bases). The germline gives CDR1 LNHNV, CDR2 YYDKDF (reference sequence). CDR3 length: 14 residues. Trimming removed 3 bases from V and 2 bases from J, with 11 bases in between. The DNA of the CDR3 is TGTGCCACCAGCAGCTACCCCGGGGCCTACGAGCAGTACTTC. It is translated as CATSSYPGAYEQYF.

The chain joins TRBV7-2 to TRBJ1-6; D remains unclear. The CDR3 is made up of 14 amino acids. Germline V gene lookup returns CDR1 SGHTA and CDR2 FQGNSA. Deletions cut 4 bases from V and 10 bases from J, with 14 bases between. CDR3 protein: CASSSPRAGSPLHF. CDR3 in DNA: TGTGCCAGCAGCTCTCCTCGAGCTGGGTCACCCCTCCACTTT.